The sequence of this T cell receptor (beta chain) was determined in a study of Graves' ophthalmopathy and Graves' hyperthyroidism. Background on the study: Peripheral blood was obtained at first diagnosis, ahead of any treatment.

The study amplified TCR beta CDR3 regions using RNA transcripts. An opening RT-PCR round employed HTBI primers and preceded a second-round multiplex PCR. TCRdb itself ran the multiplex PCR reads through MiXCR, one entry per CDR3 protein. The data show 300,000 to 450,000 distinct CDR3 sequences, about a sixth seen once. The authors defined stable hyperthyroidism as no ophthalmopathy within 18 months of follow-up. This clonotype was seen repeatedly, ten times or more. Its antigen is not known. Study conclusions and caveats: Among thyroid clonotypes expanded above 0.001 frequency, most also appeared in blood.

With 5 bases removed from V and 3 bases from J, the gap between germline ends came to 13 bases. Germline CDR1 SNHLY, CDR2 FYNNEI. The CDR3 spans 15 residues. This sequence was found in an adult woman with stable Graves' hyperthyroidism. Sequencing input: peripheral blood. This chain connects TRBV2 to TRBJ2-2, with D perhaps matching TRBD1 (6 bases). CDR3 sequence (DNA): TGTGCCAGCAGTTCCGACAGGAGCTACACCGGGGAGCTGTTTTTT. This encodes CASSSDRSYTGELFF. The complete variable domain, with remaining parts taken from reference TRBV2 and TRBJ2-2, reads EPEVTQTPSHQVTQMGQEVILRCVPISNHLYFYWYRQILGQKVEFLVSFYNNEISEKSEIFDDQFSVERPDGSNFTLKIRSTKLEDSAMYFCASSSDRSYTGELFFGEGSRLTVL.